A single sample gave rise to the 17 T cell receptor beta chains below, sequenced in a study of cytomegalovirus exposure and HLA in healthy donors. It was with 60 Vbeta and 13 Jbeta primers that the PCR ran. Sequencing was performed with immunoSEQ multiplex PCR; in TCRdb, only in-frame clones are kept and a portion is missing. This table holds some 130,000 clones, over 60% found once. The sequencing input was PBMCs. Receptors originate from a human donor in good health.

The CDR3 DNA sequence: TGTGCCAGCAGCTTAGAGGGGCCCGCTTTCTTT. It is translated as CASSLEGPAFF. The rearrangement joins TRBV7-9 to TRBJ1-1; D perhaps matches TRBD1 (5 bases). CDR3 length equals 11 residues. The V gene's germline CDR1 is SEHNR and CDR2 FQNEAQ (reference sequence). Between the trimmed V and J ends, which lost 1 base and 11 bases, there was a span of 8 bases.

The chain carries TRBV6-6 and TRBJ2-3; the D is unclear. This CDR3 region has 16 residues. V was clipped by 7 bases and J by 0 bases, with 17 bases between them. Germline V CDR1 and CDR2: MNHNY, SVGAGI (reference sequence). The DNA for the CDR3 is TGTGCCAGCAAAACTATGGAACCCTGCAGCACAGATACGCAGTATTTT. Amino acid sequence: CASKTMEPCSTDTQYF.

The rearrangement uses TRBV14 and TRBJ2-5; TRBD2 agrees at 11 bases. CDR3 length equals 16 residues. Germline V lookup: CDR1 SGHDN, CDR2 FVKESK. Trimming removed 3 bases from V and 5 bases from J; junction bases left unmatched: 8. CDR3 sequence (DNA): TGTGCCAGCAGCCAGGGCTTGACTAGCGGGGTCGAGACCCAGTACTTC. It codes for CASSQGLTSGVETQYF.

The chain joins TRBV19 to TRBJ1-5, with TRBD1 matching 10 bases. The CDR3 consists of 15 residues. Germline CDR1 LNHDA, CDR2 SQIVND (reference sequence). The V and J ends lost 1 base and 5 bases, in that order; junction bases with no gene match: 2. The CDR3 DNA is TGTGCCAGTAGTATAGCCGGGACAGGGGATCAGCCCCAGCATTTT. Translated, it gives CASSIAGTGDQPQHF.

This clone showed up just a few times. The V call is TRBV5-5, the J call TRBJ1-5, with 8 bases matching TRBD1. The germline V gene has CDR1 SGHKS and CDR2 YYEKEE (reference sequence). V was pared by 4 bases and J by 4 bases, with 10 bases of the junction left unmatched. CDR3 size: 16 residues. CDR3 nucleotides: TGTGCCAGCAGCGTTAGCCGGGACAGGCGGAATCAGCCCCAGCATTTT. Residues: CASSVSRDRRNQPQHF.

The chain is built from TRBV6-1 and TRBJ1-5; 9 bases match TRBD1. The CDR3 has 12 amino acids. Looked up from germline, CDR1 is MNHNS and CDR2 is SASEGT. Germline trimming cut 8 bases from V and 7 bases from J; bases unmatched to any gene: 3. The CDR3 loop reads CASGTGYQPQHF. CDR3 nucleotides: TGTGCCAGCGGGACAGGGTACCAGCCCCAGCATTTT.

This clone occurred once. This sequence joins TRBV28 and TRBJ1-1, with D unresolved. This CDR3 has 12 residues. Trimming pared 6 bases from V and 7 bases from J, leaving 12 bases between. CDR1 is MDHEN and CDR2 is SYDVKM in the germline V gene. CDR3 sequence (DNA): TGTGCCAGCAGACCGACTCTAAATGAAGCTTTCTTT. It translates to CASRPTLNEAFF. Together with reference TRBV28 and TRBJ1-1, the CDR3 gives the full variable domain: DVKVTQSSRYLVKRTGEKVFLECVQDMDHENMFWYRQDPGLGLRLIYFSYDVKMKEKGDIPEGYSVSREKKERFSLILESASTNQTSMYLCASRPTLNEAFFGQGTRLTVV.

V is TRBV6-6 and J is TRBJ2-4; 11 bases agree with TRBD1. Trimming removed 4 bases from V and 5 bases from J; junction bases left unmatched: 1. From germline, CDR1 is MNHNY and CDR2 SVGAGI (reference sequence). CDR3 length equals 14 residues. This CDR3 is CASSWTGGENIQYF. CDR3 in DNA: TGTGCCAGCAGTTGGACAGGGGGCGAAAACATTCAGTACTTC.

This chain connects TRBV5-5 to TRBJ1-2; D not certain. This CDR3 is 13 amino acids long. Trimming cost V 4 bases and J 8 bases, with 15 bases left between them. Germline assignment: CDR1 SGHKS and CDR2 YYEKEE (reference sequence). CDR3 nucleotides: TGTGCCAGCAGCCTGGGGTCAGGTTTCGGCTACACCTTC. Translation: CASSLGSGFGYTF. Full variable domain (missing parts from reference TRBV5-5 and TRBJ1-2): DAGVTQSPTHLIKTRGQQVTLRCSPISGHKSVSWYQQVLGQGPQFIFQYYEKEERGRGNFPDRFSARQFPNYSSELNVNALLLGDSALYLCASSLGSGFGYTFGSGTRLTVV.

The chain combines TRBV10-2 with TRBJ2-7, with 13 bases fitting TRBD2. The CDR3 loop spans 14 amino acids. Germline-derived CDR1 and CDR2 are WSHSY and SAAADI. V trimming: 0 bases; J trimming: 7 bases; junction bases outside the gene matches: 0. The CDR3: CASSESGLAGEQYF. CDR3 nucleotides: TGCGCCAGCAGTGAGTCGGGACTAGCGGGGGAGCAGTACTTC.

The rearrangement joins TRBV21-1 to TRBJ2-7; the D call of TRBD1 is as the table states it, not checked on the DNA. TRBV21-1 has pseudogene status. The CDR3 is made up of 14 amino acids. The CDR3 protein is CASSKPDTFYEQYF. The DNA for the CDR3 is TGTGCCAGCAGCAAACCGGACACCTTCTACGAGCAGTACTTC.

This chain links TRBV29-1 with TRBJ2-5; TRBD1 matches 7 bases. Germline values: CDR1 SQVTM, CDR2 ANQGSEA. There are 14 residues in the CDR3. With 3 bases clipped from V and 4 bases from J, the junction kept 8 bases outside the gene matches. CDR3 in amino acids: CSVDLGRGLETQYF. The CDR3 DNA follows: TGCAGCGTTGACCTCGGCAGGGGGTTAGAGACCCAGTACTTC.

The V and J genes are TRBV6-5 and TRBJ2-3, with 9 bases identical to TRBD1. The junction had 5 bases not matched to a gene; V was cut back by 2 bases and J by 14 bases. CDR1 and CDR2 (germline): MNHEY, SVGAGI. The CDR3 totals 12 residues. The CDR3 DNA reads as TGTGCCAGCAGTTACGGGACAGGGCTGTGGTATTTT. Translated: CASSYGTGLWYF.

The V call is TRBV6-5, the J call TRBJ2-1; 7 bases fit TRBD2. The CDR3 sequence is 14 residues long. The V gene's germline CDR1 is MNHEY and CDR2 SVGAGI. The V gene end was trimmed by 7 bases and the J gene end by 8 bases; junction bases not matched to a gene: 11. The chain's CDR3 is CASTSGAEFHEQFF. CDR3 nucleotide sequence: TGTGCCAGCACCAGCGGGGCTGAATTCCATGAGCAGTTCTTC.

This chain joins TRBV9 and TRBJ2-2; possible D gene TRBD1, 6 bases. The CDR3 is made up of 15 amino acids. The germline gives CDR1 SGDLS, CDR2 YYNGEE. Trimming removed 4 bases at V and 3 bases at J, with 13 bases between. The CDR3 spells CASSPSQGYTGELFF. The DNA of the CDR3 is TGTGCCAGCAGCCCAAGCCAGGGGTACACCGGGGAGCTGTTTTTT.

This sequence joins TRBV7-6 and TRBJ1-5; 8 bases match TRBD1. V shed 5 bases, J shed 7 bases, and the junction held 13 bases outside the gene matches. CDR3 length equals 16 residues. CDR1 is SGHVS, CDR2 FNYEAQ, per germline. CDR3 coding DNA: TGTGCCAGCAGCCCTTCTCTGGCAGGGGGCAGGCAGCCCCAGCATTTT. Translated, it gives CASSPSLAGGRQPQHF.

In its sample, this clone was seen once. The V gene is TRBV21-1, the J gene TRBJ2-7; the table assigns TRBD1, which was not confirmed against the DNA. TRBV21-1 represents a pseudogene. The CDR3 is made up of 16 amino acids. This CDR3 reads CASSKVDRECSYEQYF. CDR3 sequence (DNA): TGTGCCAGCAGCAAAGTCGACAGGGAGTGCTCCTACGAGCAGTACTTC.